The 22 T cell receptor beta chains in this list originate from one sample, sequenced in a study of beta chain features in type 1 diabetes. Study outcomes and limitations: Type 1 diabetes patients showed a moderate but significant shortening of TCRB CDR3s in all four CD4+ subsets.

The authors reverse transcribed all of the isolated RNA, so sequencing captured expressed TCRB transcripts. Profiled with immunoSEQ multiplex PCR; TCRdb holds only in-frame clones, not every one. The repertoire consists of 130,000 to 150,000 clones, with about 13% occurring once and the leading ten covering less than 1.5%. Antigens of these TCRs are unknown. The sequencing sample was made of central memory CD4+ T cells from blood. The receptors were sampled from a man aged 18 to 29 with type 1 diabetes.

The V call is TRBV9, the J call TRBJ1-2; D is undetermined. This CDR3 contains 13 residues. Germline CDR1 reads SGDLS; CDR2 reads YYNGEE. V lost 4 bases and J 4 bases, leaving 11 bases between the germline ends. The CDR3 reads CASSPEALYGYTF. The CDR3 DNA is TGTGCCAGCAGCCCCGAGGCCCTCTATGGCTACACCTTC.

This clone came up a few times. The chain employs TRBV6-1 and TRBJ1-2; the match to TRBD1 covers 9 bases. The CDR3 runs 14 residues. Trimming took 7 bases from V and 4 from J; bases not matched to a gene: 7. The germline gives CDR1 MNHNS, CDR2 SASEGT. The CDR3 protein is CASTGTGQGYGYTF. The CDR3 nucleotides are TGTGCCAGCACCGGCACGGGACAGGGCTATGGCTACACCTTC.

The rearrangement joins TRBV30 to TRBJ1-2; 7 nucleotides align to TRBD1. The CDR3 has 13 residues. Germline values: CDR1 GTSNPN, CDR2 SVGIG (reference sequence). J gave up 8 bases and V 1 base, and 7 bases lay outside the gene matches. This CDR3 is CAWSAAGGLGYTF. Here the CDR3 DNA reads TGTGCCTGGAGTGCGGCAGGGGGTCTGGGCTACACCTTC.

The J gene is TRBJ2-2, the V gene TRBV7-2, with D hard to call. Germline lookup yields CDR1 SGHTA and CDR2 FQGNSA. Trimming cost V 5 bases and J 7 bases, with 8 bases left between them. CDR3 length: 12 residues. The CDR3 region has the DNA TGTGCCAGCAGCCCCTACGGCGGGGAGCTGTTTTTT. It specifies CASSPYGGELFF. The variable domain in full, completed from reference TRBV7-2 and TRBJ2-2, reads GAGVSQSPSNKVTEKGKDVELRCDPISGHTALYWYRQSLGQGLEFLIYFQGNSAPDKSGLPSDRFSAERTGGSVSTLTIQRTQQEDSAVYLCASSPYGGELFFGEGSRLTVL.

The V call is TRBV18, the J call TRBJ2-1; TRBD2 matches at 9 bases. The CDR3 loop spans 16 amino acids. Looked up from germline, CDR1 is KGHSH and CDR2 is LQKENI. J gave up 4 bases and V 0 bases, and 4 bases lay outside the gene matches. CDR3 in DNA: TGTGCCAGCTCACCACCTGGGCGGGAGGGTTACAATGAGCAGTTCTTC. Translating gives CASSPPGREGYNEQFF.

The rearrangement links TRBV18 to TRBJ1-2, with a possible D match to TRBD1 (5 bases). CDR3 length: 13 amino acids. The V gene lost 3 bases and the J gene lost 1 base, with 6 bases spanning the gap. Germline loops: CDR1 KGHSH, CDR2 LQKENI. The CDR3 DNA is TGTGCCAGCTCACCGGACAATAACTATGGCTACACCTTC. Translation gives CASSPDNNYGYTF.

The rearrangement links TRBV28 to TRBJ1-2; perhaps TRBD1 as D (6 bases). Trimming took 8 bases from V and 4 from J, leaving 14 bases between them. The CDR3 totals 13 residues. Per the germline V gene, CDR1 is MDHEN and CDR2 is SYDVKM. CDR3 sequence: CASGNRAAYGYTF. CDR3 sequence (DNA): TGTGCCAGCGGAAACAGGGCGGCCTATGGCTACACCTTC.

The chain employs TRBV10-3 and TRBJ2-7; D is uncertain. CDR3 size: 13 residues. Germline CDR1 ENHRY, CDR2 SYGVKD. Between the trimmed V and J ends, which lost 4 bases and 5 bases, there was a span of 12 bases. CDR3 residues: CAISVGEKDEQYF. The CDR3 region has the DNA TGTGCCATCAGTGTCGGCGAGAAGGACGAGCAGTACTTC.

The chain recombines TRBV19 with TRBJ1-2; D is ambiguous. This CDR3 contains 11 residues. Per the germline V gene, CDR1 is LNHDA and CDR2 is SQIVND (reference sequence). Deletions cut 3 bases from V and 8 bases from J, with 7 bases between. DNA of the CDR3: TGTGCCAGTAGTATTCAAAGGGGCTACACCTTC. Translated, it gives CASSIQRGYTF.

The chain joins TRBV4-2 to TRBJ1-4; D may be TRBD1 (6 bases). The CDR3 length is 18 residues. The germline V gene encodes CDR1 LGHNA and CDR2 YNFKEQ. Deletions cut 1 base from V and 8 bases from J, with 23 bases between. In DNA, the CDR3 is TGTGCCAGCAGCCAAGCGGCAGGGGCCAGGGAACTTGGCGAAAAACTGTTTTTT. Encoded protein: CASSQAAGARELGEKLFF.

The CDR3 region is CAISGQGAGGQEDTQYF. CDR3 sequence (DNA): TGTGCCATCAGCGGCCAAGGGGCGGGGGGGCAAGAAGATACGCAGTATTTT. The V call is TRBV10-3, the J call TRBJ2-3; 9 bases align to TRBD2. The trim removed 6 bases at V and 5 bases at J, leaving 15 bases unmatched. The CDR3 covers 17 residues. Germline lookup yields CDR1 ENHRY and CDR2 SYGVKD.

This chain uses TRBV6-6 with TRBJ2-7, with D perhaps assigned TRBD1 or TRBD2 (5 bases each). V dropped 2 bases and J dropped 4 bases, with 12 bases sitting between them. CDR1 and CDR2 from the germline V gene are MNHNY and SVGAGI (reference sequence). The CDR3 has 14 residues. The CDR3 reads CASSYEGRGYEQYF. DNA for the CDR3: TGTGCCAGCAGTTACGAGGGAAGGGGATACGAGCAGTACTTC.

V usage is TRBV30 and J usage is TRBJ1-2; 10 nucleotides align to TRBD1. The V gene end was trimmed by 3 bases and the J gene end by 12 bases; junction bases not matched to a gene: 4. The CDR3 extends over 11 amino acids. In germline, CDR1 is GTSNPN, CDR2 SVGIG (reference sequence). This CDR3 reads CAWSGTGANTF. The CDR3 nucleotides are TGTGCCTGGAGCGGGACAGGGGCGAACACCTTC.

The genes are TRBV11-2 and TRBJ2-1; D possibly corresponds to TRBD2 (5 bases). Trimming took 7 bases from V and 6 from J, leaving 7 bases between them. The CDR3 loop spans 11 amino acids. Germline V lookup: CDR1 SGHAT, CDR2 FQNNGV. The CDR3 DNA is TGTGCCAGCACCCGGGGCAATGAGCAGTTCTTC. Its translation: CASTRGNEQFF.

This clone showed up just a few times. V gene TRBV6-5 combines with J gene TRBJ2-1; a weak D match, TRBD2 (5 bases). Trimming took off 4 bases at V and 3 bases at J, with 16 bases between the two ends. The CDR3 is 16 residues long. Germline V gene lookup returns CDR1 MNHEY and CDR2 SVGAGI. The CDR3 DNA reads as TGTGCCAGCAGTTCCCGTTTTGAGGGCGTCTACAATGAGCAGTTCTTC. As protein: CASSSRFEGVYNEQFF.

This clone occurred a few times. The chain couples TRBV7-8 to TRBJ1-2, with a tentative D call TRBD1 (6 bases). Germline CDR1 and CDR2: SGHVS and FQNEAQ. There are 14 residues in the CDR3. The ends were cut back, 5 bases at V and 2 bases at J, with 12 bases in the middle. The CDR3 nucleotides read TGTGCCAGCAGCCCTCCGGGACACAACTATGGCTACACCTTC. It specifies CASSPPGHNYGYTF.

This clone appeared a few times. The chain has TRBV5-1 and TRBJ2-1; D is possibly TRBD2 (5 bases). Trimming left V 1 base short and J 9 bases short, with 11 bases between. CDR1 and CDR2 from the germline V gene are SGHRS and YFSETQ. The CDR3 runs to 13 residues. In nucleotides, the CDR3 is TGCGCCAGCAGCTTGTGGGCTAGCTTTGAGCAGTTCTTC. Its translation: CASSLWASFEQFF.

This clone was detected a few times. The chain recombines TRBV18 with TRBJ2-7, with no clear D. The germline V and J ends were trimmed by 0 bases and 4 bases, with 7 bases remaining between them. The CDR3 is 13 residues long. The germline gives CDR1 KGHSH, CDR2 LQKENI. In nucleotides, the CDR3 is TGTGCCAGCTCACCACCGTCCGATTACGAGCAGTACTTC. As protein: CASSPPSDYEQYF.

This clone was observed a handful of times. The chain is built from TRBV7-9 and TRBJ2-7; D is ambiguous. The CDR3 sequence is 15 residues long. Deletions cut 3 bases from V and 0 bases from J, with 12 bases between. CDR1 SEHNR and CDR2 FQNEAQ come from the germline V gene (reference sequence). CDR3 in amino acids: CASSLPDGSSYEQYF. The CDR3, as DNA: TGTGCCAGCAGCTTGCCAGACGGTAGCTCCTACGAGCAGTACTTC. Together with reference TRBV7-9 and TRBJ2-7, the CDR3 gives the full variable domain: DTGVSQNPRHKITKRGQNVTFRCDPISEHNRLYWYRQTLGQGPEFLTYFQNEAQLEKSRLLSDRFSAERPKGSFSTLEIQRTEQGDSAMYLCASSLPDGSSYEQYFGPGTRLTVT.

This clone turned up a few times. The chain has TRBV11-2 and TRBJ1-5; TRBD1 matches 11 bases. The CDR3 contains 13 residues. Trimming removed 6 bases from V and 7 bases from J; junction bases left unmatched: 2. Per germline, CDR1 SGHAT and CDR2 FQNNGV. CDR3 nucleotides: TGTGCCAGCAGTCGGGACAGGGGGCAGCCCCAGCATTTT. It translates to CASSRDRGQPQHF.

This clone came up a few times. CDR3 amino acids: CASSLVRGAGELFF. CDR3 in DNA: TGTGCCAGCAGCTTAGTACGGGGGGCCGGGGAGCTGTTTTTT. The J gene is TRBJ2-2, the V gene TRBV7-8; 7 nucleotides align to TRBD2. V was pared by 1 base and J by 6 bases, with 2 bases of the junction left unmatched. This CDR3 has 14 amino acids. The germline V gene has CDR1 SGHVS and CDR2 FQNEAQ.

The chain recombines TRBV30 with TRBJ1-2; 8 nucleotides match TRBD1. The V segment lost 5 bases and the J segment 4 bases; nucleotides outside the gene matches: 3. Germline CDR1 and CDR2: GTSNPN and SVGIG (reference sequence). This CDR3 comprises 12 residues. The CDR3: CAWGTGPYGYTF. DNA of the CDR3: TGTGCCTGGGGGACAGGACCCTATGGCTACACCTTC.